This entry lists 32 T cell receptor beta chains sequenced from one sample in a study of blood T cell repertoires in COVID-19. Only in-frame clones appear in the TCRdb table, and some are missing; sequencing was by immunoSEQ multiplex PCR. The sample shows 200,000 to 250,000 clones, roughly 84% of them seen only once. Sequencing was performed on peripheral blood. The receptors come from a woman over 75 with COVID-19, enrolled during active disease.

V and J are TRBV7-2 and TRBJ1-4; 7 bases are shared with TRBD1. V lost 4 bases and J lost 6; bases outside the gene matches: 5. This CDR3 spans 14 amino acids. The germline gives CDR1 SGHTA, CDR2 FQGNSA. This CDR3 reads CASSSRTGYEKLFF. The CDR3 DNA follows: TGTGCCAGCAGCTCCCGGACAGGATATGAAAAACTGTTTTTT.

The chain links TRBV19 to TRBJ2-7; 9 nucleotides match TRBD1. V lost 7 bases, J lost 1 base, and 11 bases stayed unmatched. Germline loops: CDR1 LNHDA, CDR2 SQIVND (reference sequence). This CDR3 has 16 amino acids. The CDR3 sequence: CASNKPGTGYSYEQYV. The CDR3 coding sequence is TGTGCCAGTAACAAACCCGGGACAGGGTATTCCTACGAGCAGTACGTC.

The V and J genes are TRBV7-9 and TRBJ2-1; 11 bases map to TRBD1. Trimming removed 6 bases from V and 9 bases from J; junction bases left unmatched: 13. This CDR3 is built from 16 residues. Germline loops: CDR1 SEHNR, CDR2 FQNEAQ (reference sequence). The DNA of the CDR3 is TGTGCCAGCAGTCGTACCGGGACAGGGGGGAGTGGTGAGCAGTTCTTC. Translating gives CASSRTGTGGSGEQFF.

V is TRBV29-1 and J is TRBJ1-1; 8 bases fit TRBD1. V trimming: 6 bases; J trimming: 7 bases; junction bases outside the gene matches: 10. Per the germline V gene, CDR1 is SQVTM and CDR2 is ANQGSEA. The CDR3 sequence is 13 residues long. The CDR3 DNA follows: TGCAGCGTCCTCAGACAGGGGAAAGTTGAAGCTTTCTTT. It translates to CSVLRQGKVEAFF.

The chain recombines TRBV18 with TRBJ2-3; 9 positions match TRBD2. This CDR3 is built from 16 residues. Germline CDR1 and CDR2: KGHSH and LQKENI. After removal of 2 bases from V and 7 bases from J, the junction contained 10 bases not matched to a gene. The CDR3 region is CASSPVAGAPRHTQYF. As DNA, the CDR3 is TGTGCCAGCTCACCAGTAGCGGGGGCGCCCAGGCATACGCAGTATTTT.

The gene calls are TRBV29-1 and TRBJ2-1, with D unclear. This CDR3 spans 11 amino acids. Between the trimmed V and J ends, which lost 2 bases and 4 bases, there was a span of 3 bases. Germline CDR1 reads SQVTM; CDR2 reads ANQGSEA. CDR3 in amino acids: CSVELYNEQFF. The CDR3 bases are TGCAGCGTTGAACTATACAATGAGCAGTTCTTC.

The chain is built from TRBV7-2 and TRBJ2-2; 8 nucleotides match TRBD2. V lost 1 base to trimming and J lost 6 bases; unmatched junction nucleotides: 4. Germline-derived CDR1 and CDR2 are SGHTA and FQGNSA. The CDR3 length is 15 residues. In DNA form, the CDR3 reads TGTGCCAGCAGCTTAGGCCCGGGAGGGGCCGGGGAGCTGTTTTTT. This translates into CASSLGPGGAGELFF.

V and J are TRBV2 and TRBJ2-3; 7 bases are a match to TRBD1. This CDR3 is built from 11 residues. Germline lookup yields CDR1 SNHLY and CDR2 FYNNEI. The junction had 1 base not matched to a gene; V was cut back by 7 bases and J by 6 bases. The CDR3 protein is CASMDRDTQYF. CDR3 sequence (DNA): TGTGCCAGCATGGACAGGGATACGCAGTATTTT. The full variable domain, completed using reference TRBV2 and TRBJ2-3, is EPEVTQTPSHQVTQMGQEVILRCVPISNHLYFYWYRQILGQKVEFLVSFYNNEISEKSEIFDDQFSVERPDGSNFTLKIRSTKLEDSAMYFCASMDRDTQYFGPGTRLTVL.

This chain joins TRBV5-1 and TRBJ2-1; D might be TRBD1 (6 bases). V lost 3 bases and J lost 8, with 15 bases in between. Germline V gene sequence: CDR1 SGHRS, CDR2 YFSETQ. This CDR3 has 14 amino acids. CDR3 in DNA: TGCGCCAGCAGCTCCGGGACATTCGAGGATGAGCAGTTCTTC. Amino acids: CASSSGTFEDEQFF.

The chain recombines TRBV6-2 or TRBV6-3 with TRBJ1-1, with D maybe TRBD1 (6 bases). The CDR3 contains 14 residues. V lost 6 bases and J lost 3, with 14 bases in between. Germline CDR1 MNHEY, CDR2 SVGEGT. CDR3 in amino acids: CASSPTGFDTEAFF. As DNA, the CDR3 is TGTGCCAGCAGCCCCACAGGGTTTGACACTGAAGCTTTCTTT.

The chain links TRBV7-9 to TRBJ2-4; 8 bases agree with TRBD2. The CDR3 has 16 residues. Germline CDR1 and CDR2: SEHNR and FQNEAQ (reference sequence). V was pared by 2 bases and J by 4 bases, with 7 bases of the junction left unmatched. In DNA, the CDR3 is TGTGCCAGCAGCTTATGGGTAGCGGGGAGGAAAAACATTCAGTACTTC. Amino acid sequence: CASSLWVAGRKNIQYF.

The chain combines TRBV4-1 with TRBJ1-1; D might be TRBD1 (6 bases). Germline V gives CDR1 MGHRA, CDR2 YSYEKL. CDR3 length equals 16 residues. Trimming shortened V by 2 bases and J by 1 base, and 14 bases separated the two germline ends. In nucleotides, the CDR3 is TGCGCCAGCAGCCAAACCCCCCTGACAGGGAACACTGAAGCTTTCTTT. The encoded protein is CASSQTPLTGNTEAFF.

The gene calls are TRBV10-3 and TRBJ1-2, with 10 bases identical to TRBD1. The V segment lost 5 bases and the J segment 10 bases; nucleotides outside the gene matches: 13. This CDR3 has 15 residues. Looked up from germline, CDR1 is ENHRY and CDR2 is SYGVKD. CDR3 in DNA: TGTGCCATCAGTAAAGGGATAGGGACAGGGGATTCCTACACCTTC. Its protein is CAISKGIGTGDSYTF.

This chain connects TRBV21-1 to TRBJ2-1; TRBD2, the table's D call, was not compared with the DNA. TRBV21-1 is annotated as a pseudogene. CDR3 size: 18 residues. The CDR3 is CASSNRRGVSGRYNEQFF. In nucleotides, the CDR3 is TGTGCCAGCAGCAATCGACGGGGTGTTAGCGGGAGATACAATGAGCAGTTCTTC.

V is TRBV3-1 (or the pseudogene TRBV3-2) and J is TRBJ2-3; D not resolved. Germline V gene data show CDR1 as LGHDT and CDR2 as YNNKEL (reference sequence). The V end was cut by 1 base, the J end by 2 bases, with 10 bases between. The CDR3 sequence is 15 residues long. The CDR3: CASSQGPYTTDTQYF. DNA for the CDR3: TGTGCCAGCAGCCAAGGCCCCTATACCACAGATACGCAGTATTTT.

The chain links TRBV27 to TRBJ2-3; no clear D. V dropped 5 bases and J dropped 0 bases, with 9 bases sitting between them. The CDR3 is 14 residues long. From germline, CDR1 is MNHEY and CDR2 SMNVEV (reference sequence). The CDR3 sequence is CASSLKPSTDTQYF. CDR3 coding DNA: TGTGCCAGCAGTCTAAAACCAAGCACAGATACGCAGTATTTT.

The chain uses TRBV7-2 and TRBJ2-5; 14 nucleotides agree with TRBD2. J lost 5 bases, V lost 5 bases, and 7 bases had no gene match. This CDR3 has 16 residues. The germline V gene encodes CDR1 SGHTA and CDR2 FQGNSA. DNA of the CDR3: TGTGCCAGCAGCCCGACTAGCGGGGGGGCCGGTGAGACCCAGTACTTC. Translating gives CASSPTSGGAGETQYF.

In nucleotides, the CDR3 is TGTGCCAGCAGCTTGGGAACTGGTGGTGGAAACACCATATATTTT. This gives the protein CASSLGTGGGNTIYF. The chain recombines TRBV5-4 with TRBJ1-3, with unresolved D. This CDR3 spans 15 amino acids. Germline V gene lookup returns CDR1 SGHNT and CDR2 YYREEE (reference sequence). V was clipped by 0 bases and J by 3 bases, with 10 bases between them.

This clone showed up just once. V and J are TRBV19 and TRBJ1-5; 11 bases are a match to TRBD1. The germline V gene has CDR1 LNHDA and CDR2 SQIVND (reference sequence). The V segment lost 9 bases and the J segment 6 bases; nucleotides outside the gene matches: 7. CDR3 length: 14 residues. CDR3 region: CARRGTGGGQPQHF. In DNA, the CDR3 is TGTGCCAGGAGAGGGACAGGGGGTGGTCAGCCCCAGCATTTT. Using reference TRBV19 and TRBJ1-5 for the parts outside the CDR3, the full variable domain is DGGITQSPKYLFRKEGQNVTLSCEQNLNHDAMYWYRQDPGQGLRLIYYSQIVNDFQKGDIAEGYSVSREKKESFPLTVTSAQKNPTAFYLCARRGTGGGQPQHFGDGTRLSIL.

The gene calls are TRBV10-3 and TRBJ1-1; 7 bases are a match to TRBD1. V was pared by 10 bases and J by 5 bases, with 4 bases of the junction left unmatched. Germline values: CDR1 ENHRY, CDR2 SYGVKD. The CDR3 is 11 residues long. The CDR3 bases are TGTGCCAGCCGACAGGGAACTGAAGCTTTCTTT. This sequence encodes CASRQGTEAFF.

The chain has TRBV14 and TRBJ2-3, with TRBD2 identical over 8 bases. The germline V gene encodes CDR1 SGHDN and CDR2 FVKESK. J lost 12 bases, V lost 2 bases, and 7 bases had no gene match. This CDR3 comprises 13 residues. CDR3 region: CASSQSPGTRQYF. CDR3 sequence (DNA): TGTGCCAGCAGCCAATCTCCAGGGACTAGACAGTATTTT.

The chain combines TRBV5-1 with TRBJ2-3; 10 positions match TRBD1. Looked up from germline, CDR1 is SGHRS and CDR2 is YFSETQ. The CDR3 has 16 amino acids. V shed 0 bases and J 1 base; nucleotides not matched to a gene: 2. CDR3 DNA: TGCGCCAGCAGCTTGGAGGGGACAGGGGGCACAGATACGCAGTATTTT. It specifies CASSLEGTGGTDTQYF.

The gene calls are TRBV7-2 and TRBJ1-2; a possible D gene is TRBD1 (5 bases). Germline V gene sequence: CDR1 SGHTA, CDR2 FQGNSA. The CDR3 covers 15 residues. Trimming shortened V by 0 bases and J by 2 bases, and 10 bases separated the two germline ends. CDR3 nucleotide sequence: TGTGCCAGCAGCTTAGCCATTTCAGGGAACTATGGCTACACCTTC. Its protein product is CASSLAISGNYGYTF.

The DNA of the CDR3 is TGTGCCAGTGACAGGGTCGCAGATACGCAGTATTTT. This translates into CASDRVADTQYF. The chain couples TRBV2 to TRBJ2-3, with 7 nucleotides matching TRBD1. Germline V gene lookup returns CDR1 SNHLY and CDR2 FYNNEI. V dropped 9 bases and J dropped 4; count of bases not matched to a gene: 4. The CDR3 consists of 12 residues.

This clone was seen more than once but under ten times. As DNA, the CDR3 is TGTGCCAGCTCACCGGACAGGGCTGCGGATGGCTACACCTTC. This gives the protein CASSPDRAADGYTF. The rearrangement uses TRBV18 and TRBJ1-2; 8 nucleotides align to TRBD1. Germline assignment: CDR1 KGHSH and CDR2 LQKENI. V was clipped by 3 bases and J by 6 bases; unmatched bases: 6. The CDR3 length is 14 residues.

The rearrangement joins TRBV7-3 to TRBJ2-7; 9 bases are a match to TRBD2. The germline V gene encodes CDR1 SGHTA and CDR2 FQGTGA. There are 16 residues in the CDR3. V gave up 3 bases and J gave up 0 bases; unmatched junction bases: 6. The CDR3 DNA follows: TGTGCCAGCAGCTTCCAAGCGGGGGGTCCCTCCTACGAGCAGTACTTC. Its protein is CASSFQAGGPSYEQYF.

Points on this clone: This sequence may be a read error, since a much larger clone differs from it by one base. The chain carries TRBV12-3 or TRBV12-4 and TRBJ1-5; unclear D gene. V gave up 3 bases and J gave up 4 bases, with 7 bases separating them. This CDR3 is 13 amino acids long. DNA of the CDR3: TGTGCCAGCAGTTTTGGAGGGAATCAGCCCCAGCATTTT. This sequence encodes CASSFGGNQPQHF.

The chain links TRBV27 to TRBJ2-3; 8 nucleotides agree with TRBD1. CDR1 and CDR2 from the germline V gene are MNHEY and SMNVEV (reference sequence). The V and J ends lost 5 bases and 4 bases, in that order; junction bases with no gene match: 23. The CDR3 loop spans 20 amino acids. As DNA, the CDR3 is TGTGCCAGCAGTACGAATACCGGGACAGGTCTATCAAGGGGGGCAGATACGCAGTATTTT. Translating gives CASSTNTGTGLSRGADTQYF.

The chain employs TRBV6-5 and TRBJ1-6, with a possible D match to TRBD1 (5 bases). Germline assignment: CDR1 MNHEY and CDR2 SVGAGI. This CDR3 has 14 amino acids. The V gene lost 3 bases and the J gene lost 10 bases, with 13 bases spanning the gap. The CDR3 DNA reads TGTGCCAGCAGTTATGGGGGGGACGGGTCACCCCTCCACTTT. Translated, it gives CASSYGGDGSPLHF.

This rearrangement joins TRBV7-2 to TRBJ1-1, with D possibly TRBD1 on 5 matching bases. The CDR3 has 12 residues. Trimming cost V 4 bases and J 7 bases, with 10 bases left between them. Germline assignment: CDR1 SGHTA and CDR2 FQGNSA. The CDR3: CASSSRAGEAFF. For the CDR3, the DNA is TGTGCCAGCAGCTCCAGGGCTGGTGAAGCTTTCTTT.

This sequence joins TRBV28 and TRBJ2-7; 7 bases line up with TRBD1. The V gene end was trimmed by 4 bases and the J gene end by 2 bases; junction bases not matched to a gene: 8. CDR1 is MDHEN, CDR2 SYDVKM, per germline. This CDR3 comprises 15 residues. The DNA for the CDR3 is TGTGCCAGCAGTTCAAAAGGACAGGCGACCTACGAGCAGTACGTC. This codes for CASSSKGQATYEQYV.

DNA of the CDR3: TGTGCCAGCAGCCAAGAGGAGGGTGAAGCTTTCTTT. Translation: CASSQEEGEAFF. The chain employs TRBV3-1 (or the pseudogene TRBV3-2) and TRBJ1-1, with D uncertain. This CDR3 has 12 amino acids. V gave up 0 bases and J gave up 7 bases, with 6 bases separating them. Germline CDR1 is LGHDT and CDR2 is YNNKEL (reference sequence).